The 20 T cell receptor beta chains presented below share a single source sample, sequenced in a study of tumor-infiltrating lymphocytes in localized non-small cell lung cancer. Clones were sequenced by immunoSEQ multiplex PCR, and TCRdb holds only the in-frame ones, with some missing. In the table there are approximately 10,000 clones, approximately 70% of which are singletons. The specimen was uninvolved lung tissue not adjacent to the tumor. All receptors come from a human donor with non-small cell lung cancer.

This chain joins TRBV5-4 and TRBJ2-7; maybe TRBD2 (6 bases). The CDR3 is made up of 13 amino acids. In germline, CDR1 is SGHNT, CDR2 YYREEE (reference sequence). V dropped 2 bases and J dropped 3 bases, with 9 bases sitting between them. DNA for the CDR3: TGTGCCAGCAGCTTCCGGGGGAGCTACGAGCAGTACTTC. It encodes CASSFRGSYEQYF.

This chain links TRBV11-2 with TRBJ2-7, with D possibly being TRBD1 or TRBD2 (5 bases each). Per germline, CDR1 SGHAT and CDR2 FQNNGV. This CDR3 spans 14 amino acids. Trimming pared 3 bases from V and 6 bases from J, leaving 15 bases between. The CDR3 DNA reads TGTGCCAGCAGCTTTGGGGGAAACTTGCGCGAGCAGTACTTC. Translation: CASSFGGNLREQYF.

The chain is built from TRBV11-3 and TRBJ2-1; no firm D call. V dropped 0 bases and J dropped 0 bases, with 6 bases sitting between them. The germline V gene has CDR1 SGHNT and CDR2 YENEEA. The CDR3 is 15 amino acids. The chain's CDR3 is CASSLEARSYNEQFF. CDR3 in DNA: TGTGCCAGCAGCTTAGAAGCTCGCTCCTACAATGAGCAGTTCTTC.

The chain is built from TRBV7-8 and TRBJ1-2; the D is unclear. From germline, CDR1 is SGHVS and CDR2 FQNEAQ. This CDR3 has 14 amino acids. Trimming removed 0 bases from V and 8 bases from J, with 13 bases in between. CDR3 coding DNA: TGTGCCAGCAGCTTAGCCCCGATAGGACGCGGCTACACCTTC. Translation gives CASSLAPIGRGYTF.

In its sample, this clone was seen a few times. This chain uses TRBV29-1 with TRBJ1-1; 7 nucleotides line up with TRBD1. The CDR3 sequence is 13 residues long. Looked up from germline, CDR1 is SQVTM and CDR2 is ANQGSEA. V was pared by 5 bases and J by 2 bases, with 5 bases of the junction left unmatched. The CDR3 DNA is TGCAGCGTTAGGCGGACAGGAAACACTGAAGCTTTCTTT. Translating gives CSVRRTGNTEAFF.

This rearrangement joins TRBV11-2 to TRBJ2-7, with D possibly TRBD1 on 5 matching bases. Germline values: CDR1 SGHAT, CDR2 FQNNGV. The V end was cut by 5 bases, the J end by 4 bases, with 12 bases between. The CDR3 has 13 residues. Here the CDR3 DNA reads TGTGCCAGCAGCGCCGACAGAGAGTACGAGCAGTACTTC. This encodes CASSADREYEQYF.

This clone was detected only a few times. The V and J genes are TRBV28 and TRBJ1-2, with TRBD1 matching over 9 bases. The germline V gene encodes CDR1 MDHEN and CDR2 SYDVKM. The trim removed 3 bases at V and 4 bases at J, leaving 0 bases unmatched. The CDR3 loop spans 13 amino acids. The CDR3 region is CASSLDRGYGYTF. The CDR3 DNA is TGTGCCAGCAGTTTGGACAGGGGCTATGGCTACACCTTC.

This clone was found once. The chain carries TRBV28 and TRBJ1-2; 10 nucleotides match TRBD1. V shed 6 bases, J shed 7 bases, and the junction held 8 bases outside the gene matches. The germline V gene encodes CDR1 MDHEN and CDR2 SYDVKM. CDR3 size: 14 residues. CDR3 nucleotide sequence: TGTGCCAGCAGCCAAAAAGACAGGGGGCTTGGCTACACCTTC. The encoded protein is CASSQKDRGLGYTF.

The chain employs TRBV27 and TRBJ2-5; TRBD2 aligns across 9 bases. CDR3 size: 14 residues. The V gene's germline CDR1 is MNHEY and CDR2 SMNVEV (reference sequence). J gave up 5 bases and V 6 bases, and 7 bases lay outside the gene matches. The CDR3 here is CASRPSGEGETQYF. DNA for the CDR3: TGTGCCAGCAGGCCTAGCGGGGAAGGGGAGACCCAGTACTTC.

This chain joins TRBV27 and TRBJ1-5; D unclear. The CDR3 is 14 residues long. The germline V gene has CDR1 MNHEY and CDR2 SMNVEV (reference sequence). V lost 2 bases to trimming and J lost 6 bases, with 11 bases between them. CDR3 loop: CASSLIWGGQPQHF. CDR3 coding DNA: TGTGCCAGCAGTTTAATATGGGGAGGTCAGCCCCAGCATTTT.

This chain links TRBV7-9 with TRBJ2-2, with D possibly TRBD1 on 5 matching bases. The CDR3 length is 14 residues. Per the germline V gene, CDR1 is SEHNR and CDR2 is FQNEAQ (reference sequence). Trimming removed 5 bases from V and 0 bases from J, with 7 bases in between. Written as DNA, the CDR3 is TGTGCCAGCAGCCCGACAGCGAACACCGGGGAGCTGTTTTTT. Translating it yields CASSPTANTGELFF.

V is TRBV29-1 and J is TRBJ1-1; D is unclear. CDR3 length: 13 residues. Germline V gene lookup returns CDR1 SQVTM and CDR2 ANQGSEA. V was pared by 3 bases and J by 0 bases, with 8 bases between. This CDR3 is CSVERNMNTEAFF. As DNA, the CDR3 is TGCAGCGTTGAGAGAAACATGAACACTGAAGCTTTCTTT.

The genes are TRBV7-2 and TRBJ2-7; the match to TRBD2 covers 14 bases. From germline, CDR1 is SGHTA and CDR2 FQGNSA. CDR3 length equals 14 residues. Trimming removed 5 bases from V and 9 bases from J; junction bases left unmatched: 6. DNA for the CDR3: TGTGCCAGCAGCCGGGGACTAGCGGGAGCCTCGCAGTACTTC. Its protein product is CASSRGLAGASQYF.

This rearrangement joins TRBV6-1 to TRBJ2-7; D unresolved. This CDR3 has 11 residues. Trimming pared 5 bases from V and 3 bases from J, leaving 5 bases between. The V gene's germline CDR1 is MNHNS and CDR2 SASEGT. The DNA of the CDR3 is TGTGCCAGCAGTTACAACTACGAGCAGTACTTC. Translation gives CASSYNYEQYF.

This clone came up a few times. The V gene is TRBV29-1, the J gene TRBJ1-2; D not certain. The CDR3 runs 11 residues. From germline, CDR1 is SQVTM and CDR2 ANQGSEA. V gave up 5 bases and J gave up 10 bases, with 14 bases separating them. DNA for the CDR3: TGCAGCGTTTCAGAATATCCCCCCTACACCTTC. Its protein product is CSVSEYPPYTF. Together with reference TRBV29-1 and TRBJ1-2, the CDR3 gives the full variable domain: SAVISQKPSRDICQRGTSLTIQCQVDSQVTMMFWYRQQPGQSLTLIATANQGSEATYESGFVIDKFPISRPNLTFSTLTVSNMSPEDSSIYLCSVSEYPPYTFGSGTRLTVV.

This clone is labeled medium-sized. The CDR3: CAWSRGRVTDTQYF. CDR3 sequence (DNA): TGTGCCTGGAGCCGAGGACGGGTCACAGATACGCAGTATTTT. This chain uses TRBV30 with TRBJ2-3; no clear D gene. CDR3 length: 14 amino acids. Per germline, CDR1 GTSNPN and CDR2 SVGIG (reference sequence). V was shortened by 3 bases and J by 2 bases, with 12 bases between the two germline ends.

This clone is classed as medium-sized. The rearrangement uses TRBV28 and TRBJ2-7; TRBD1 matches 8 bases. Germline V CDR1 and CDR2: MDHEN, SYDVKM. The CDR3 consists of 13 residues. With V trimmed by 5 bases and J by 9 bases, 9 bases remained unmatched. Here the CDR3 DNA reads TGTGCCAGCAGTCCCCCGCAGGGGGCCACGCAGTACTTC. It is translated as CASSPPQGATQYF.

The V gene is TRBV29-1, the J gene TRBJ2-5, with a weak D call TRBD1 (6 bases). Germline CDR1 reads SQVTM; CDR2 reads ANQGSEA. The CDR3 runs to 13 residues. Trimming pared 3 bases from V and 2 bases from J, leaving 10 bases between. CDR3 in DNA: TGCAGCGTTGAGAGGCAGGGGCAAGAGACCCAGTACTTC. Its translation: CSVERQGQETQYF.

This chain joins TRBV29-1 and TRBJ2-5; no definite D call. Germline lookup yields CDR1 SQVTM and CDR2 ANQGSEA. V was clipped by 3 bases and J by 1 base, with 9 bases between them. The CDR3 covers 13 residues. CDR3 residues: CSVDNWAQETQYF. For the CDR3, the DNA is TGCAGCGTTGATAATTGGGCCCAAGAGACCCAGTACTTC.

The rearrangement uses TRBV7-2 and TRBJ2-2; 8 nucleotides line up with TRBD1. This CDR3 contains 16 residues. Trimming cost V 5 bases and J 5 bases; bases outside gene matches: 10. Germline CDR1 reads SGHTA; CDR2 reads FQGNSA. CDR3 sequence (DNA): TGTGCCAGCAGCACATCCAGGGGGCGCGGGACCGGGGAGCTGTTTTTT. It encodes CASSTSRGRGTGELFF.